What follows is one T cell receptor (beta chain) and its context. As originally analysed: By means of reference gene primer amplification, nucleated cell counts were estimated. Data came from immunoSEQ multiplex PCR; TCRdb stores just in-frame clones and leaves some out. The V and J calls and clone size come from that table; D and trimming were worked out from the DNA. The sample holds nearly 95,000 clones, about nine tenths seen once. The CDR3 loop spans 15 amino acids. Germline CDR1 is SGHVS and CDR2 is FNYEAQ. V dropped 5 bases and J dropped 7; count of bases not matched to a gene: 8. The record originates from a study of blood T cell repertoires in COVID-19. The wider study: Spain, Italy and the United States supplied samples that represented acute and convalescent COVID-19. The cDNA or gDNA used as material had been derived from T cells, B-cell-depleted T cells, or PBMCs.

Sequenced sample: peripheral blood. This sequence was found in a woman aged 80 or over with acute or convalescent COVID-19. The chain carries TRBV7-6 and TRBJ2-1, with 10 bases lining up with TRBD1. For the CDR3, the DNA is TGTGCCAGCAGCCTCCGGGACAGGGGAGGGAATGAGCAGTTCTTC. Amino acids: CASSLRDRGGNEQFF.